This TCR beta chain was recovered during a study of blood T cell repertoires in COVID-19. The V gene's germline CDR1 is MNHEY and CDR2 SVGEGT. Between the trimmed V and J ends, which lost 0 bases and 7 bases, there was a span of 13 bases. This CDR3 is built from 14 residues. Using immunoSEQ multiplex PCR, the repertoire was profiled, and TCRdb retains in-frame clones only, with some absent. The table records about 170,000 clones, 82% of them present only once. Sequencing input: peripheral blood. The source of this sequence is a woman in her thirties or forties with COVID-19, enrolled during active disease. The chain has TRBV6-2 or TRBV6-3 and TRBJ2-7; D might be TRBD2 (7 bases). The CDR3 reads CASSYSRRGTEQYF. Here the CDR3 DNA reads TGTGCCAGCAGTTACTCGAGGCGGGGGACAGAGCAGTACTTC.